This entry concerns a single T cell receptor (beta chain). Its antigen is undetermined. These data come from a study of T cells in Graves' hyperthyroidism and ophthalmopathy. Study background: Before treatment of any kind, peripheral blood was taken at initial diagnosis.

The source material, RNA transcripts, was used to amplify TCR beta CDR3 regions. A first-round RT-PCR of the TCR CDR3 used the HTBI primer set. TCRdb used MiXCR to reprocess the multiplex PCR reads, holding one entry per CDR3 protein. The sample includes 500,000 to 800,000 distinct CDR3 sequences, more than 14% of them seen just once. Study results and caveats: In blood, most of the thyroid clonotypes expanded above 0.001 were also present. In validation, the model predicted ophthalmopathy. These predictions came a median approximately six months before onset. Ophthalmopathy cases were set apart from stable hyperthyroidism by a 13 V-J model.

Sequencing input: blood. The source of this sequence is a woman between 45 and 60 years old with Graves' ophthalmopathy.

CDR3 amino acids: CASISGGPLEQYF. As DNA, the CDR3 is TGTGCCAGCATCTCGGGAGGGCCGCTCGAGCAGTACTTC. The chain combines TRBV6-1 with TRBJ2-7; TRBD2 matches at 8 bases. Trimming at V came to 7 bases and at J to 6 bases, leaving 8 bases not matched to a gene. The CDR3 totals 13 residues. Germline V CDR1 and CDR2: MNHNS, SASEGT.